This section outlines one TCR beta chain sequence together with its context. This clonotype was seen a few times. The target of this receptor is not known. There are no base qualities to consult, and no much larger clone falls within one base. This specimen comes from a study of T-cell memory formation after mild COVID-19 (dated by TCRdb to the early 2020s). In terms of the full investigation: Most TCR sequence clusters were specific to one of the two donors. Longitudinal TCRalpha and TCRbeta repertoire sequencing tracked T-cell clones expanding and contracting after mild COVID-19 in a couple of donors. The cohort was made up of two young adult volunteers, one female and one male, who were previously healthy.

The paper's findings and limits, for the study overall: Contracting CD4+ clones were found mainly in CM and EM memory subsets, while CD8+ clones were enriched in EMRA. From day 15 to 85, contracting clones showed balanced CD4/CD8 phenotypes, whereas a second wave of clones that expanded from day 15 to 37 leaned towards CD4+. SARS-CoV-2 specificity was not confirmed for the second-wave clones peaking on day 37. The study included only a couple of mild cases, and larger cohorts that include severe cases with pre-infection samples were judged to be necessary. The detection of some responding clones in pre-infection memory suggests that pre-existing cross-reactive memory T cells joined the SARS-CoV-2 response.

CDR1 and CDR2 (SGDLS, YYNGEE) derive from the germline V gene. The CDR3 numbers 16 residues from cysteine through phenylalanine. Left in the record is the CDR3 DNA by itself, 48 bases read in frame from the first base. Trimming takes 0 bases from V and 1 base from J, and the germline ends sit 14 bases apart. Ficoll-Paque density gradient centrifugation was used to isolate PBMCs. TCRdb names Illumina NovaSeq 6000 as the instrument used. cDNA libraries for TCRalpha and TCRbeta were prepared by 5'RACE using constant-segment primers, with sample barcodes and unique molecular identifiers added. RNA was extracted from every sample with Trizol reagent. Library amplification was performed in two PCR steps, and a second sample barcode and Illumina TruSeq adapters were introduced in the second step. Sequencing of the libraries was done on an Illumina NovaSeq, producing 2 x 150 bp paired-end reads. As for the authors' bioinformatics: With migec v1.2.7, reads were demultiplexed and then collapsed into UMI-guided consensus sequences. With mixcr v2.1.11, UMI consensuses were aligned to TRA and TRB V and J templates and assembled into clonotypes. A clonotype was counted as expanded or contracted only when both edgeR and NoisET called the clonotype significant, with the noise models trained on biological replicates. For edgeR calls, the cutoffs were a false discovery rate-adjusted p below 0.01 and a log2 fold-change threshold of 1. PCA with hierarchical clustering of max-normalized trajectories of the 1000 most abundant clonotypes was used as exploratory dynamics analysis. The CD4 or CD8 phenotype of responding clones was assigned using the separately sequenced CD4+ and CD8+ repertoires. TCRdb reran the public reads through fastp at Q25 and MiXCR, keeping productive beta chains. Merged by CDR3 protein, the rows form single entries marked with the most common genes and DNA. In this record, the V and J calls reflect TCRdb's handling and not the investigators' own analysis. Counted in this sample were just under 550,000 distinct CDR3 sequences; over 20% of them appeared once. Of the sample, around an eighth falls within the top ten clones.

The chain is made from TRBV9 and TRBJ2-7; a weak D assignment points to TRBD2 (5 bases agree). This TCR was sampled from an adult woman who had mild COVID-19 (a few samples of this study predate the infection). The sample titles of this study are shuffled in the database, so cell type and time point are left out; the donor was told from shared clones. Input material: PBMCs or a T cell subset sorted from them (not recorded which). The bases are TGTGCCAGCAGCGTAGGCGGGCAGGCGCTATCCTACGAGCAGTACTTC. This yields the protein CASSVGGQALSYEQYF.